One sample yielded the 14 T cell receptor beta chains listed below, sequenced in a study of T cells in Graves' hyperthyroidism and ophthalmopathy. Regions amplified from RNA transcripts were the TCR beta CDR3 regions. First-round RT-PCR targeting the TCR CDR3 was performed with the HTBI primer set. Each CDR3 protein gets one entry after TCRdb re-called the multiplex PCR reads with MiXCR. The sample lists approximately 400,000 distinct CDR3 sequences, around 16% seen once, with around a quarter in the top ten. The sequenced sample was blood. The receptors come from a woman between 18 and 30 years old with Graves' hyperthyroidism that later progressed to Graves' ophthalmopathy.

This clonotype was detected ten times or more. The chain has TRBV28 and TRBJ2-5; 9 nucleotides align to TRBD2. CDR3 size: 15 residues. V lost 2 bases and J lost 4; bases outside the gene matches: 5. CDR1 is MDHEN, CDR2 SYDVKM, per germline. The CDR3 loop reads CASSLAGGVTETQYF. CDR3 nucleotides: TGTGCCAGCAGTTTAGCGGGAGGGGTGACAGAGACCCAGTACTTC.

In this sample, this clonotype turned up many times. The rearrangement joins TRBV15 to TRBJ1-3, with D maybe TRBD1 (5 bases). V lost 9 bases and J lost 0, with 9 bases in between. The CDR3 extends over 13 amino acids. CDR1 is LNHNV and CDR2 is YYDKDF in the germline V gene (reference sequence). The CDR3: CATRQSSGNTIYF. DNA of the CDR3: TGTGCCACGAGACAGAGCTCTGGAAACACCATATATTTT. The whole variable domain, filled in from reference TRBV15 and TRBJ1-3, reads DAMVIQNPRYQVTQFGKPVTLSCSQTLNHNVMYWYQQKSSQAPKLLFHYYDKDFNNEADTPDNFQSRRPNTSFCFLDIRSPGLGDTAMYLCATRQSSGNTIYFGEGSWLTVV.

The chain couples TRBV20-1 to TRBJ2-3; TRBD1 or TRBD2 may be the D gene (5 bases each). The CDR3 length is 16 residues. CDR1 DFQATT and CDR2 SNEGSKA come from the germline V gene (reference sequence). V lost 0 bases to trimming and J lost 5 bases, with 18 bases between them. CDR3 DNA sequence: TGCAGTGCTAGAGATCTGCAGGGACCGGGGATAGATACGCAGTATTTT. As protein: CSARDLQGPGIDTQYF.

This clonotype occurred many times. V gene TRBV28 combines with J gene TRBJ2-1; D call uncertain. CDR3 length equals 12 residues. Trimming shortened V by 4 bases and J by 7 bases, and 8 bases separated the two germline ends. Germline loops: CDR1 MDHEN, CDR2 SYDVKM. The CDR3 region has the DNA TGTGCCAGCAGTTCGTATATAAATGAGCAGTTCTTC. Encoded protein: CASSSYINEQFF.

The table lists this clonotype with a few counts. The chain carries TRBV9 and TRBJ2-1; 9 bases align to TRBD1. CDR1 and CDR2 (germline): SGDLS, YYNGEE. The CDR3 is 18 residues long. V shed 2 bases and J 1 base; nucleotides not matched to a gene: 10. The CDR3 here is CASSVYARTGESYNEQFF. CDR3 in DNA: TGTGCCAGCAGCGTCTATGCAAGGACAGGGGAATCCTACAATGAGCAGTTCTTC.

This clonotype was detected ten times or more. The rearrangement uses TRBV5-5 and TRBJ2-7; 8 bases match TRBD1. There are 14 residues in the CDR3. V shed 4 bases, J shed 6 bases, and the junction held 9 bases outside the gene matches. Germline loops: CDR1 SGHKS, CDR2 YYEKEE (reference sequence). Written as DNA, the CDR3 is TGTGCCAGCAGCCCCGGACAGGGAATGGGCGAGCAGTACTTC. Amino acids: CASSPGQGMGEQYF.

This clonotype has just one count. The chain uses TRBV6-1 and TRBJ2-1, with D perhaps assigned TRBD1 or TRBD2 (6 bases each). The V end was cut by 6 bases, the J end by 4 bases, with 16 bases between. The CDR3 has 15 amino acids. Germline values: CDR1 MNHNS, CDR2 SASEGT. The CDR3 DNA follows: TGTGCCAGCAGCCCTAGGTGGGGGGCTTACAATGAGCAGTTCTTC. This codes for CASSPRWGAYNEQFF.

This clonotype was recorded many times. The chain employs TRBV28 and TRBJ2-1; tentative D call: TRBD2 (7 bases). V dropped 5 bases and J dropped 3 bases, with 17 bases sitting between them. This CDR3 contains 16 residues. Germline assignment: CDR1 MDHEN and CDR2 SYDVKM. The CDR3 is CASSVLGGGDYNEQFF. The DNA of the CDR3 is TGTGCCAGCAGTGTCTTGGGGGGGGGCGACTACAATGAGCAGTTCTTC.

This clonotype was seen at least ten times. This chain uses TRBV27 with TRBJ2-6; 8 bases map to TRBD2. The CDR3 runs to 18 residues. Germline-derived CDR1 and CDR2 are MNHEY and SMNVEV (reference sequence). The V gene end was trimmed by 2 bases and the J gene end by 0 bases; junction bases not matched to a gene: 6. CDR3 region: CASSLGVAGLSGANVLTF. The CDR3 nucleotides read TGTGCCAGCAGTTTAGGGGTAGCGGGACTCTCTGGGGCCAACGTCCTGACTTTC.

Of note for this clonotype: A clone one base away is much larger, so this may be a read error. The V gene is TRBV12-3 or TRBV12-4, the J gene TRBJ2-4, with D uncertain. This CDR3 has 11 amino acids. CDR3 DNA sequence: TGTGCCAACAGTTTTAACTTCATTCAGTACTTC. Translating gives CANSFNFIQYF.

The rearrangement uses TRBV4-3 and TRBJ2-3, with D possibly matching TRBD2 (6 bases). The ends were cut back, 0 bases at V and 5 bases at J, with 24 bases in the middle. Per germline, CDR1 LGHNA and CDR2 YSLEER. This CDR3 comprises 19 residues. CDR3 region: CASSQEVELARLVGDTQYF. CDR3 bases: TGCGCCAGCAGCCAAGAAGTTGAACTAGCAAGGCTAGTCGGAGATACGCAGTATTTT.

This chain connects TRBV2 to TRBJ2-3; 10 bases fit TRBD1. Trimming took 2 bases from V and 2 from J; bases not matched to a gene: 4. This CDR3 contains 16 residues. Germline V CDR1 and CDR2: SNHLY, FYNNEI. CDR3 bases: TGTGCCAGCAGTGAATCCGGGACAGGGGACACAGATACGCAGTATTTT. Translating gives CASSESGTGDTDTQYF.

A note on this clonotype: This sequence may be a read error, since a much larger clone differs from it by one base. The chain is built from TRBV5-1 and TRBJ2-3; D unclear. CDR1 is SGHRS and CDR2 is YFSETQ in the germline V gene. CDR3 length: 14 residues. V was shortened by 4 bases and J by 4 bases, with 13 bases between the two germline ends. The CDR3 sequence: CASSPGPIPDTQYF. The CDR3 coding sequence is TGCGCCAGCAGCCCCGGGCCCATCCCAGATACGCAGTATTTT.

This clonotype was seen only a few times. The gene calls are TRBV14 and TRBJ1-1; tentatively, D is TRBD1 (6 bases). V was pared by 0 bases and J by 7 bases, with 12 bases between. From germline, CDR1 is SGHDN and CDR2 FVKESK. The CDR3 consists of 14 residues. The CDR3 nucleotides are TGTGCCAGCAGCCAAGATTCCGGGACACTTGAAGCTTTCTTT. It codes for CASSQDSGTLEAFF.